One sample yielded the 30 T cell receptor beta chains listed below, sequenced in a study of a mutant IDH1 vaccine in newly diagnosed glioma (dated by TCRdb to the early 2020s). The library relied on the immunoSEQ multiplex PCR assay. TCRdb mirrors the immuneACCESS table, restricted to in-frame sequences. Some clones are absent from its copies; in checked studies, under half trace to an unresolved V gene, and the reason for the others is unknown. The table for this sample lists more than 35,000 clones; about 75% of them were counted only once. The ten largest clones add up to over 7.5% of the sample. The antigens for these receptors are not known. Sample time point, as interpreted from the label and publication: week 47, end of study. Each vaccine dose was 300 ug of a 20-mer mutant IDH1 peptide in Montanide, given subcutaneously with topical imiquimod. The sequenced sample was PBMCs, obtained from a glioma patient whose treatment included an IDH1 peptide vaccine. Every receptor here comes from a man between 40 and 49 years old with glioma.

The J gene is TRBJ1-2, the V gene TRBV28; 11 bases match TRBD1. The CDR3 extends over 12 amino acids. V was pared by 10 bases and J by 8 bases, with 6 bases of the junction left unmatched. Germline CDR1 reads MDHEN; CDR2 reads SYDVKM. CDR3 amino acids: CATGQGARGYTF. CDR3 nucleotides: TGTGCCACTGGACAGGGGGCTAGGGGCTACACCTTC.

The V gene is TRBV6-1, the J gene TRBJ1-1, with D uncertain. Germline CDR1 reads MNHNS; CDR2 reads SASEGT. Trimming left V 4 bases short and J 1 base short, with 10 bases between. The CDR3 is 14 residues long. The CDR3 nucleotides read TGTGCCAGCAGTGTGAGCCCTCAGAACACTGAAGCTTTCTTT. It is translated as CASSVSPQNTEAFF.

The chain employs TRBV4-2 and TRBJ2-3, with TRBD2 identical over 7 bases. Germline trimming cut 0 bases from V and 2 bases from J; bases unmatched to any gene: 5. Germline CDR1 reads LGHNA; CDR2 reads YNFKEQ. The CDR3 is made up of 16 amino acids. Written as DNA, the CDR3 is TGTGCCAGCAGCCAAGATCCGGGAGGCCTCACAGATACGCAGTATTTT. This gives the protein CASSQDPGGLTDTQYF.

This chain links TRBV6-5 with TRBJ2-1, with D unclear. Trimming removed 6 bases at V and 7 bases at J, with 16 bases between. Germline V gene data show CDR1 as MNHEY and CDR2 as SVGAGI. The CDR3 runs to 14 residues. CDR3 residues: CASRSTTRGNEQFF. The CDR3, as DNA: TGTGCCAGCAGGTCCACCACGAGAGGAAATGAGCAGTTCTTC.

This clone has just one count. CDR3 coding DNA: TGTGCCACTCGGGGGTTCCACGAGCAGTACTTC. Translation: CATRGFHEQYF. The chain recombines TRBV7-6 with TRBJ2-7, with D maybe TRBD2 (6 bases). V lost 10 bases, J lost 5 bases, and 12 bases lay in between. The CDR3 is 11 amino acids. Germline CDR1 is SGHVS and CDR2 is FNYEAQ.

This chain links TRBV19 with TRBJ1-2; 11 nucleotides align to TRBD1. Germline V CDR1 and CDR2: LNHDA, SQIVND (reference sequence). Losses at the gene ends were 5 bases for V and 8 bases for J; bases not matched to a gene: 7. The CDR3 spans 14 residues. Written as DNA, the CDR3 is TGTGCCAGTAGTTCCGGGACAGGGGGACTCGGCTACACCTTC. Translation gives CASSSGTGGLGYTF.

This clone was seen just once. This rearrangement joins TRBV19 to TRBJ2-3; D is possibly TRBD1 or TRBD2 (5 bases each). V dropped 2 bases and J dropped 0 bases, with 9 bases sitting between them. The length of the CDR3 is 15 residues. CDR1 and CDR2 (germline): LNHDA, SQIVND (reference sequence). This chain's CDR3 is CASSISGPSTDTQYF. The CDR3 region has the DNA TGTGCCAGTAGTATATCGGGGCCGAGCACAGATACGCAGTATTTT. The whole variable domain, filled in from reference TRBV19 and TRBJ2-3, reads DGGITQSPKYLFRKEGQNVTLSCEQNLNHDAMYWYRQDPGQGLRLIYYSQIVNDFQKGDIAEGYSVSREKKESFPLTVTSAQKNPTAFYLCASSISGPSTDTQYFGPGTRLTVL.

The CDR3: CASSLDSGAGRTQYF. CDR3 coding DNA: TGTGCCAGCAGCTTAGATAGCGGAGCAGGTCGTACGCAGTATTTT. The chain recombines TRBV11-2 with TRBJ2-3; TRBD2 might be the D (6 bases). The ends were cut back, 0 bases at V and 8 bases at J, with 15 bases in the middle. Germline V lookup: CDR1 SGHAT, CDR2 FQNNGV. This CDR3 has 15 amino acids.

This clone is labeled medium-sized (0.01 to 0.1%). The chain carries TRBV7-9 and TRBJ1-1, with D possibly TRBD1 on 5 matching bases. The CDR3 consists of 16 residues. V was trimmed by 0 bases and J by 0 bases, leaving 11 bases between them. Germline lookup yields CDR1 SEHNR and CDR2 FQNEAQ (reference sequence). The CDR3 is CASSLAGAGVNTEAFF. The DNA of the CDR3 is TGTGCCAGCAGCTTAGCAGGGGCGGGGGTGAACACTGAAGCTTTCTTT.

The table lists this clone with a few counts. The chain joins TRBV27 to TRBJ2-7, with TRBD1 matching over 9 bases. Germline V gene sequence: CDR1 MNHEY, CDR2 SMNVEV (reference sequence). The J segment lost 5 bases and the V segment lost 5 bases, leaving 7 bases of the junction unmatched. The length of the CDR3 is 14 residues. CDR3 loop: CASSPDRGSHEQYV. CDR3 in DNA: TGTGCCAGCAGTCCCGACAGGGGGTCCCACGAGCAGTACGTC.

The V gene is TRBV6-5, the J gene TRBJ2-3; no clear D. Trimming removed 9 bases from V and 6 bases from J, with 7 bases in between. The CDR3 sequence is 10 residues long. Germline loops: CDR1 MNHEY, CDR2 SVGAGI. CDR3 loop: CASMGDTQYF. CDR3 nucleotide sequence: TGTGCCAGTATGGGGGATACGCAGTATTTT.

The chain recombines TRBV19 with TRBJ2-6; 13 nucleotides align to TRBD2. V was pared by 7 bases and J by 2 bases, with 2 bases of the junction left unmatched. Germline loops: CDR1 LNHDA, CDR2 SQIVND (reference sequence). This CDR3 has 16 residues. DNA of the CDR3: TGTGCCAGTACCACTAGCGGGAGGGCTGGGGCCAACGTCCTGACTTTC. Translated: CASTTSGRAGANVLTF. Using reference TRBV19 and TRBJ2-6 for the parts outside the CDR3, the full variable domain is DGGITQSPKYLFRKEGQNVTLSCEQNLNHDAMYWYRQDPGQGLRLIYYSQIVNDFQKGDIAEGYSVSREKKESFPLTVTSAQKNPTAFYLCASTTSGRAGANVLTFGAGSRLTVL.

V gene TRBV19 combines with J gene TRBJ2-5, with D perhaps given as TRBD1 or TRBD2 (5 bases each). The CDR3 has 16 residues. The V gene lost 3 bases and the J gene lost 5 bases, with 19 bases spanning the gap. The germline CDR1 and CDR2 sequences are LNHDA and SQIVND (reference sequence). Here the CDR3 DNA reads TGTGCCAGTAGTATGGGACCCGCCGGTACGGGGGAGACCCAGTACTTC. Amino acid sequence: CASSMGPAGTGETQYF.

This rearrangement joins TRBV7-8 to TRBJ1-4; D remains ambiguous. The CDR3 is made up of 16 amino acids. Trimming shortened V by 1 base and J by 7 bases, and 16 bases separated the two germline ends. From germline, CDR1 is SGHVS and CDR2 FQNEAQ. The CDR3 loop reads CASSLGVAPRGEKLFF. In DNA form, the CDR3 reads TGTGCCAGCAGCTTAGGGGTGGCCCCACGGGGTGAAAAACTGTTTTTT.

This chain joins TRBV11-3 and TRBJ2-1, with 8 bases fitting TRBD2. CDR1 and CDR2 from the germline V gene are SGHNT and YENEEA. J gave up 2 bases and V 6 bases, and 9 bases lay outside the gene matches. The CDR3 covers 16 residues. The CDR3, as DNA: TGTGCCAGCAGGAAACGTGGGACTAGAGCCTACAATGAGCAGTTCTTC. This encodes CASRKRGTRAYNEQFF.

The chain employs TRBV23-1 and TRBJ2-7, with D perhaps TRBD2 (6 bases). TRBV23-1 is recorded as an ORF, its role being uncertain. The CDR3 is made up of 18 amino acids. The germline V and J ends were trimmed by 0 bases and 3 bases, with 21 bases remaining between them. CDR3 nucleotide sequence: TGCGCCAGCAGTCAATCGGGAGGTCAGACGGCTAAGCTCTACGAGCAGTACGTC. Its protein is CASSQSGGQTAKLYEQYV.

This clone counts as medium-sized (0.01 to 0.1%). The chain combines TRBV7-2 with TRBJ2-7; 11 positions agree with TRBD2. From germline, CDR1 is SGHTA and CDR2 FQGNSA. The CDR3 length is 17 residues. Trimming removed 1 base from V and 5 bases from J; junction bases left unmatched: 10. The CDR3 coding sequence is TGTGCCAGCAGCTTAGTGGGGACTAGCGGAGCCCAAAACGAGCAGTACGTC. Its protein is CASSLVGTSGAQNEQYV.

This clone was picked up a small number of times. The same CDR3 arises from other DNA sequences in this sample as well. CDR3 sequence (DNA): TGTGCCAGCAGCTTAGGACCAGTAGAGACCCAGTACTTC. Amino acids: CASSLGPVETQYF. The V gene is TRBV7-2, the J gene TRBJ2-5; D not certain. V lost 1 base, J lost 4 bases, and 7 bases lay in between. There are 13 residues in the CDR3. Germline loops: CDR1 SGHTA, CDR2 FQGNSA.

This clone was seen more than once but under ten times. This chain uses TRBV9 with TRBJ1-1; D is unresolved. In germline, CDR1 is SGDLS, CDR2 YYNGEE. CDR3 length: 13 amino acids. Trimming removed 0 bases from V and 1 base from J, with 4 bases in between. For the CDR3, the DNA is TGTGCCAGCAGCGTAGGGGAGAACACTGAAGCTTTCTTT. Protein sequence: CASSVGENTEAFF.

The chain combines TRBV6-6 with TRBJ1-1, with D possibly matching TRBD1 (5 bases). The CDR3 contains 13 residues. CDR1 MNHNY and CDR2 SVGAGI come from the germline V gene (reference sequence). V shed 7 bases and J shed 0 bases, with 9 bases lying between them. CDR3 sequence: CASTLGVNTEAFF. The CDR3, as DNA: TGTGCCAGCACCTTGGGGGTGAACACTGAAGCTTTCTTT.

This clone turned up a few times. This chain joins TRBV7-8 and TRBJ2-1; the match to TRBD1 covers 7 bases. The junction had 10 bases not matched to a gene; V was cut back by 6 bases and J by 5 bases. The CDR3 spans 15 residues. The V gene's germline CDR1 is SGHVS and CDR2 FQNEAQ. In nucleotides, the CDR3 is TGTGCCAGCAGTTTCGGACAGGAGACGCACAATGAGCAGTTCTTC. Translation: CASSFGQETHNEQFF.

The genes are TRBV4-3 and TRBJ2-1; D is tentatively TRBD1 or TRBD2 (7 bases each). CDR3 length: 18 residues. Trimming took off 0 bases at V and 0 bases at J, with 15 bases between the two ends. The germline V gene has CDR1 LGHNA and CDR2 YSLEER. The CDR3 spells CASSQEPQGGGSYNEQFF. The CDR3, as DNA: TGCGCCAGCAGCCAAGAACCTCAGGGGGGGGGCTCCTACAATGAGCAGTTCTTC.

The chain uses TRBV5-6 and TRBJ1-1, with a possible D match to TRBD1 (6 bases). Germline CDR1 SGHDT, CDR2 YYEEEE. The germline V and J ends were trimmed by 4 bases and 1 base, with 17 bases remaining between them. The CDR3 is made up of 16 amino acids. The CDR3 region is CASSPGSGTRNTEAFF. The CDR3, as DNA: TGTGCCAGCAGCCCGGGGTCTGGGACAAGGAACACTGAAGCTTTCTTT.

V is TRBV6-6 and J is TRBJ1-2; 8 nucleotides align to TRBD1. From germline, CDR1 is MNHNY and CDR2 SVGAGI (reference sequence). The CDR3 length is 14 residues. V shed 2 bases, J shed 3 bases, and the junction held 2 bases outside the gene matches. This chain's CDR3 is CASSYVTGDYGYTF. The CDR3 coding sequence is TGTGCCAGCAGTTACGTGACAGGGGACTATGGCTACACCTTC.

The J gene is TRBJ2-1, the V gene TRBV5-1; 10 positions agree with TRBD2. V shed 5 bases and J 6 bases; nucleotides not matched to a gene: 14. Germline-derived CDR1 and CDR2 are SGHRS and YFSETQ. CDR3 length: 17 amino acids. CDR3 DNA sequence: TGCGCCAGCAGTCCCAGTAGGGGGACTAGCGCGAGCAATGAGCAGTTCTTC. Its translation: CASSPSRGTSASNEQFF.

V and J are TRBV5-1 and TRBJ2-5; 7 positions match TRBD2. V was clipped by 3 bases and J by 2 bases; unmatched bases: 7. Germline values: CDR1 SGHRS, CDR2 YFSETQ. The CDR3 runs to 15 residues. The CDR3 region has the DNA TGCGCCAGCAGCTCGCAAGCGGGGCCACAAGAGACCCAGTACTTC. Amino acids: CASSSQAGPQETQYF.

This clone appeared once. CDR3 protein: CASSLARRAGELFF. The CDR3 region has the DNA TGTGCCAGCAGCTTAGCAAGGAGGGCCGGGGAGCTGTTTTTT. The rearrangement links TRBV7-2 to TRBJ2-2, with TRBD2 as a possible D gene (6 bases). The CDR3 spans 14 residues. Germline CDR1 is SGHTA and CDR2 is FQGNSA. The V gene lost 0 bases and the J gene lost 6 bases, with 8 bases spanning the gap. Variable domain in full (rest from reference TRBV7-2 and TRBJ2-2): GAGVSQSPSNKVTEKGKDVELRCDPISGHTALYWYRQSLGQGLEFLIYFQGNSAPDKSGLPSDRFSAERTGGSVSTLTIQRTQQEDSAVYLCASSLARRAGELFFGEGSRLTVL.

V and J are TRBV11-2 and TRBJ2-7; no clear D. Germline V gene data show CDR1 as SGHAT and CDR2 as FQNNGV. This CDR3 comprises 12 residues. V was pared by 5 bases and J by 2 bases, with 7 bases between. CDR3 protein: CASSPPAYEQYF. The CDR3 coding sequence is TGTGCCAGCAGCCCTCCCGCCTACGAGCAGTACTTC.

This chain uses TRBV30 with TRBJ2-7; TRBD1 matches at 8 bases. CDR3 length: 11 residues. Germline assignment: CDR1 GTSNPN and CDR2 SVGIG (reference sequence). V dropped 7 bases and J dropped 6; count of bases not matched to a gene: 5. CDR3 coding DNA: TGTGCCTACGGACAGGGAAGCGAGCAGTACGTC. It codes for CAYGQGSEQYV.

V gene TRBV19 combines with J gene TRBJ2-5, with a weak D call TRBD2 (6 bases). V lost 5 bases and J 2 bases, leaving 15 bases between the germline ends. CDR1 is LNHDA and CDR2 is SQIVND in the germline V gene (reference sequence). This CDR3 contains 15 residues. The CDR3: CASSARSGGQETQYF. DNA for the CDR3: TGTGCCAGTAGTGCCCGGAGCGGAGGGCAAGAGACCCAGTACTTC.